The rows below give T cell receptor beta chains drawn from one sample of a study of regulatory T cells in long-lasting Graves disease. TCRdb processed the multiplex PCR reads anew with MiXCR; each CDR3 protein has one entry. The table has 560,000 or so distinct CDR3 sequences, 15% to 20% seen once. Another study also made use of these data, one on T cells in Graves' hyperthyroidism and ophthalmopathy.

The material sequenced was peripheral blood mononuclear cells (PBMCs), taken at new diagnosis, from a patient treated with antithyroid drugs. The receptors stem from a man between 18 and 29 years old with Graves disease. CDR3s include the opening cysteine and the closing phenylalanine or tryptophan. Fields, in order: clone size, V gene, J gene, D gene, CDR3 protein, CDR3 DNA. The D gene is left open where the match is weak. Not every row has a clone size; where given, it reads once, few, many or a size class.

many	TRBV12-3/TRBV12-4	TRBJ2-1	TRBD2	CASSIAGGPNEQFF	TGTGCCAGCAGTATAGCGGGAGGGCCTAATGAGCAGTTCTTC
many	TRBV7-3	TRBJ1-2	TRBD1	CASSSPGTGEGYTF	TGTGCCAGCAGCTCCCCCGGGACAGGGGAAGGCTACACCTTC
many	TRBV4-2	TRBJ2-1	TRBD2	CASSQDASGVYNEQFF	TGTGCCAGCAGCCAAGATGCTAGCGGGGTGTACAATGAGCAGTTCTTC
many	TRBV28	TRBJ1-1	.	CASSYRVQAEAFF	TGTGCCAGCAGTTACAGAGTACAAGCTGAAGCTTTCTTT
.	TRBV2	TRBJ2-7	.	CASSEKAGSSYEQYF	TGTGCCAGCAGTGAGAAGGCGGGGAGCTCCTACGAGCAGTACTTC
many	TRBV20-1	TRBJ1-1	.	CSAHPNQNTEAFF	TGCAGTGCTCATCCTAACCAGAACACTGAAGCTTTCTTT
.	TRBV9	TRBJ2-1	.	CASSVGAASSYNEQFF	TGTGCCAGCAGCGTAGGAGCAGCCAGCTCCTACAATGAGCAGTTCTTC
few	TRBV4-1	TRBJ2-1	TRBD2	CASSHDLAGAYNEQFF	TGCGCCAGCAGCCATGACCTAGCGGGAGCCTACAATGAGCAGTTCTTC
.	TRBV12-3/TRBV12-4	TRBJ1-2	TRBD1	CASSLRGQGGYTF	TGTGCCAGCAGTCTCAGGGGACAGGGCGGCTACACCTTC
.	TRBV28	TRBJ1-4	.	CAGSLSLEKLFF	TGTGCCGGCAGTTTGAGCCTTGAAAAACTGTTTTTT